This T cell receptor (beta chain) was sequenced during a study of regulatory T cells in long-lasting Graves disease. Study details: Graves' patients who were just diagnosed had used antithyroid drugs for under 3 months.

General study findings and limits: Among the persistent patients, roughly 2,500 public clonotypes were shared, more than the 966 shared among new patients. Persistent disease was characterized by preferential usage of TRBV28, TRBJ1-2 and TRBJ2-5.

Time point noted: newly diagnosed GD, antithyroid drugs for less than 3 months. From RNA extracted from PBMCs, the TCR library was made. As for this clonotype: Its antigen is not known.

The CDR3 contains 14 residues. Germline V gives CDR1 MNHGY, CDR2 SAAAGT. The V gene end was trimmed by 5 bases and the J gene end by 3 bases; junction bases not matched to a gene: 6. iRepertoire HTBI primers and Arm-PCR of CDR3 regions built TCR beta libraries. TCRdb independently ran MiXCR on the multiplex PCR reads; one entry per CDR3 protein. In the table there are over 350,000 distinct CDR3 sequences, approximately 14% of which are singletons. These same data were also listed under a study on T cells in Graves' hyperthyroidism and ophthalmopathy. That source reports: Together with thyroid ultrasound, orbital computed tomography, serum thyroxine and TRAb, clinical symptoms were used for diagnoses.

The receptor comes from a woman in her fifties or sixties with Graves disease. This specimen was peripheral blood mononuclear cells (PBMCs), taken at new diagnosis, from a patient treated with antithyroid drugs. The rearrangement links TRBV6-8 to TRBJ1-1; 7 bases are shared with TRBD1. The CDR3 bases are TGTGCCAGCAGTCCAGGACAGGCGCACACTGAAGCTTTCTTT. Translated: CASSPGQAHTEAFF.